One TCR beta chain is described in this entry. The sample belongs to a study of blood T cell repertoires in COVID-19. Assay: immunoSEQ multiplex PCR; the TCRdb copy retains only in-frame clones and omits some. The sample shows about 77,000 clones, around 67% of them seen only once. V lost 4 bases to trimming and J lost 0 bases; unmatched junction nucleotides: 7. CDR1 and CDR2 from the germline V gene are SGHRS and YFSETQ. The CDR3 runs to 15 residues. The sequence was collected from a man aged 55 to 70 with acute or convalescent COVID-19. Material: peripheral blood. The rearrangement uses TRBV5-1 and TRBJ2-7, with 7 bases identical to TRBD1. The CDR3 is CASSMKRDSSYEQYF. As DNA, the CDR3 is TGCGCCAGCAGCATGAAACGGGACAGCTCCTACGAGCAGTACTTC.